This TCR beta chain was observed in a study of blood T cell repertoires in COVID-19. Study-level background: Samples came from the United States, Italy and Spain, spanning acute and convalescent COVID-19. PBMCs, B-cell-depleted T cells, or T cells provided the cDNA or gDNA that made up the material.

CDR3 length: 18 residues. The germline V gene has CDR1 MDHEN and CDR2 SYDVKM. Losses at the gene ends were 6 bases for V and 2 bases for J; bases not matched to a gene: 10. In the study's own analysis: Quantification of nucleated cells was approximated via reference gene primer amplification. Measured with immunoSEQ multiplex PCR; TCRdb has only the in-frame clones, and not every one. V and J calls and clone size are given by that table; D and trimming were obtained from the DNA. The sample contains approximately 390,000 clones, around 89% of which appear only once. This TCR derives from a man between 18 and 29 years old with active or convalescent COVID-19. The chain combines TRBV28 with TRBJ2-5; 15 bases are a match to TRBD2. Material for sequencing was peripheral blood. The CDR3, as DNA: TGTGCCAGCAGCAATACCGGGACTAGCGGGGGGCTTCAAGAGACCCAGTACTTC. Encoded protein: CASSNTGTSGGLQETQYF.